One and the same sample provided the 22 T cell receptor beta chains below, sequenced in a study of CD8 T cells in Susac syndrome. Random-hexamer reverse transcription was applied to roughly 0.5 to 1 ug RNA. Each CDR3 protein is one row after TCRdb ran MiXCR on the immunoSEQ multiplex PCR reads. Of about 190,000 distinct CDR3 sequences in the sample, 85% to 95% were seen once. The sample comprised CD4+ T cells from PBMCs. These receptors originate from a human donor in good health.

The CDR3 spells CASSQRQSNGYTF. The DNA for the CDR3 is TGCGCCAGCAGCCAACGTCAGTCGAATGGCTACACCTTC. The rearrangement links TRBV4-3 to TRBJ1-2; no clear D gene. Per the germline V gene, CDR1 is LGHNA and CDR2 is YSLEER. The V end was cut by 2 bases, the J end by 6 bases, with 10 bases between. This CDR3 spans 13 amino acids.

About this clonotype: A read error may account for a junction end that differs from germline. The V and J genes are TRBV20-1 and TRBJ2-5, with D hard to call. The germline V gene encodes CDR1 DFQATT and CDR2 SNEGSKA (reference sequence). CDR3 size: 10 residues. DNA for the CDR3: TGCAGTGCTAGTAGAGAGGCCCAGTACTTC. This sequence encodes CSASREAQYF.

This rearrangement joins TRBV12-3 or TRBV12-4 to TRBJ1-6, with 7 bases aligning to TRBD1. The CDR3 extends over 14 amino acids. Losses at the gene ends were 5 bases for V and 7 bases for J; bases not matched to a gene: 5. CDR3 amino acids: CASSPTGRNSPLHF. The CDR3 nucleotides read TGTGCCAGCAGTCCGACAGGGAGAAATTCACCCCTCCACTTT.

In DNA form, the CDR3 reads TGCAGCGGGGGACAGGGGGCGTGGGATGAGCAGTTCTTC. This codes for CSGGQGAWDEQFF. The chain recombines TRBV29-1 with TRBJ2-1; TRBD1 aligns across 12 bases. Trimming cost V 7 bases and J 8 bases; bases outside gene matches: 6. This CDR3 contains 13 residues. Germline values: CDR1 SQVTM, CDR2 ANQGSEA.

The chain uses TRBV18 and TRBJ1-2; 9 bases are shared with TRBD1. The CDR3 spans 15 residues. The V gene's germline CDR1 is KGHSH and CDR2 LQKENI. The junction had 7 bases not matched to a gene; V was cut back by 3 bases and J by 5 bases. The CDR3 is CASSPGQGFGYGYTF. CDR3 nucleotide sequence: TGTGCCAGCTCACCGGGACAGGGATTCGGGTATGGCTACACCTTC.

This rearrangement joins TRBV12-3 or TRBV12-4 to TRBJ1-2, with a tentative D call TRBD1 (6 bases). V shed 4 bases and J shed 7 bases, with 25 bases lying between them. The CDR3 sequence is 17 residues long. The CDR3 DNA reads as TGTGCCAGCAGTTGGGCGGGACAACCCTCCGGCTTGGGTGGCTACACCTTC. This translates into CASSWAGQPSGLGGYTF.

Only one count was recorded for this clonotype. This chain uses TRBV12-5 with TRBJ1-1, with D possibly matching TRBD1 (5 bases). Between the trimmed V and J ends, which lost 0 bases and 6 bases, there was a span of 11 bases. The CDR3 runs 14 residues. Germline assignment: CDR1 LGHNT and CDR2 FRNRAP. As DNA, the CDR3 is TGTGCTAGTGGTTTGGTACAATCGGGGGCTGAAGCTTTCTTT. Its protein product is CASGLVQSGAEAFF.

CDR3 loop: CASSHGSGEYGYTF. CDR3 nucleotide sequence: TGTGCCAGCAGCCACGGATCAGGGGAATATGGCTACACCTTC. This sequence joins TRBV3-1 and TRBJ1-2, with a tentative D call TRBD1 (6 bases). The CDR3 extends over 14 amino acids. The germline CDR1 and CDR2 sequences are LGHDT and YNNKEL (reference sequence). V dropped 3 bases and J dropped 5 bases, with 13 bases sitting between them.

The CDR3 DNA is TGTGCCAGCGACCCAGCGGGACAGGGTGGTAAGAAGTTCTTC. Amino acids: CASDPAGQGGKKFF. V usage is TRBV7-2 and J usage is TRBJ2-1; 9 nucleotides agree with TRBD1. The CDR3 loop spans 14 amino acids. V gave up 8 bases and J gave up 14 bases; unmatched junction bases: 16. Germline lookup yields CDR1 SGHTA and CDR2 FQGNSA.

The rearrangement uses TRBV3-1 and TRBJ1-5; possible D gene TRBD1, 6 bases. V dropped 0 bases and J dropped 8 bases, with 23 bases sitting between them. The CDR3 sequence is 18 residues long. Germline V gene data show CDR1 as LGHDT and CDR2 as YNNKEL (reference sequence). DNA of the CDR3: TGTGCCAGCAGCCAAGAGGGGGGGCAGGGGAGGAGTGGGAAGCCCCAGCATTTT. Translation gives CASSQEGGQGRSGKPQHF. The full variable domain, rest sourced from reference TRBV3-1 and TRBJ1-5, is DTAVSQTPKYLVTQMGNDKSIKCEQNLGHDTMYWYKQDSKKFLKIMFSYNNKELIINETVPNRFSPKSPDKAHLNLHINSLELGDSAVYFCASSQEGGQGRSGKPQHFGDGTRLSIL.

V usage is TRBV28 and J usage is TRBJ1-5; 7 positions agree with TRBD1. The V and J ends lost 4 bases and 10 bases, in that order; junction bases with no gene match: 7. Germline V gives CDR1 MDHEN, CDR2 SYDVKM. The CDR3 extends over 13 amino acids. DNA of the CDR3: TGTGCCAGCAGTTGGACAGGCCCCGGACCCCAGCATTTT. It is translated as CASSWTGPGPQHF.

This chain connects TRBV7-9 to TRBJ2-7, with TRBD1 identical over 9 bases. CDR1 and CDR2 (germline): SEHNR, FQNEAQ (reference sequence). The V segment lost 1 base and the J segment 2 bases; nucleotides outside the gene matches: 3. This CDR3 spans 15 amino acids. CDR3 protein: CASSLGDRAAYEQYF. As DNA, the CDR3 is TGTGCCAGCAGCTTAGGGGACAGGGCGGCCTACGAGCAGTACTTC.

The chain's CDR3 is CASSFGRLSSYEQYF. The CDR3 nucleotides read TGTGCCAGCAGCTTTGGACGGTTGAGCTCCTACGAGCAGTACTTC. The V and J genes are TRBV5-6 and TRBJ2-7; D gene uncertain. This CDR3 is 15 amino acids long. Germline V gene sequence: CDR1 SGHDT, CDR2 YYEEEE. Between the trimmed V and J ends, which lost 2 bases and 0 bases, there was a span of 12 bases. Full variable domain (outside the CDR3, taken from reference TRBV5-6 and TRBJ2-7): DAGVTQSPTHLIKTRGQQVTLRCSPKSGHDTVSWYQQALGQGPQFIFQYYEEEERQRGNFPDRFSGHQFPNYSSELNVNALLLGDSALYLCASSFGRLSSYEQYFGPGTRLTVT.

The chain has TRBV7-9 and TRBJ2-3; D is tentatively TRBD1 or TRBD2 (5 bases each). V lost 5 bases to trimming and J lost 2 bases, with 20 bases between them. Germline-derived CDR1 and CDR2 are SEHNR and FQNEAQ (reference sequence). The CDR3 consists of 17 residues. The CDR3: CASSPWEEGFPTDTQYF. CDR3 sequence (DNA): TGTGCCAGCAGCCCCTGGGAAGAGGGGTTCCCCACAGATACGCAGTATTTT.

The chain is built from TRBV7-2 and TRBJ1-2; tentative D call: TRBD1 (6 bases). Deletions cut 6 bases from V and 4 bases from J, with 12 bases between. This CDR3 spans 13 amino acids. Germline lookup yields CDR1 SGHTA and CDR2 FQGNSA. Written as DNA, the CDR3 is TGTGCCAGCAGACGAACAGGGCCCTATGGCTACACCTTC. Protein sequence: CASRRTGPYGYTF.

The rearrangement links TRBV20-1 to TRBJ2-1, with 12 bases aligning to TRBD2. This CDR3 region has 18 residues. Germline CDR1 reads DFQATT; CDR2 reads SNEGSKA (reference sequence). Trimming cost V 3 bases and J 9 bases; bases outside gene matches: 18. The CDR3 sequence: CSASRGFPSGRARSEQFF. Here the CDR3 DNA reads TGCAGTGCTAGCAGGGGGTTTCCTAGCGGGAGGGCCCGTAGTGAGCAGTTCTTC.

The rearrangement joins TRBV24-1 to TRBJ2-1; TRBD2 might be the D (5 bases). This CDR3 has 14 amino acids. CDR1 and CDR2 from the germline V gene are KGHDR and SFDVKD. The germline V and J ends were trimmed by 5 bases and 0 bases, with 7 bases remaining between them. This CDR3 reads CATSGTSSYNEQFF. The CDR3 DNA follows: TGTGCCACCAGTGGAACTAGCTCCTACAATGAGCAGTTCTTC.

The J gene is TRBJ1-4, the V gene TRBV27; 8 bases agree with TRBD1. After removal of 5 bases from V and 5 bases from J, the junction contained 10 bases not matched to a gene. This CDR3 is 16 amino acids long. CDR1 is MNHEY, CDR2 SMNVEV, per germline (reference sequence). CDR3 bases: TGTGCCAGCAGTCCCGTCTTGGACAGGGCGAATGAAAAACTGTTTTTT. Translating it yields CASSPVLDRANEKLFF.

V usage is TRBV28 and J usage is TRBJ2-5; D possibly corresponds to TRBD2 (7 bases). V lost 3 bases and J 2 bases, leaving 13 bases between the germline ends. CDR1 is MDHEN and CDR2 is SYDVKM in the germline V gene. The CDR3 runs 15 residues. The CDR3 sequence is CASSFRGATQETQYF. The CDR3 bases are TGTGCCAGCAGTTTTCGGGGGGCGACTCAAGAGACCCAGTACTTC.

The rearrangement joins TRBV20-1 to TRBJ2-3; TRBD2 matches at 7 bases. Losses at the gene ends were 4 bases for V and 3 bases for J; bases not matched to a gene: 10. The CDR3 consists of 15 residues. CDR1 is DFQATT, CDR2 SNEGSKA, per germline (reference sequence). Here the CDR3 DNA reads TGCAGTGCTACTGGCGGAGCGGGAAGGACAGATACGCAGTATTTT. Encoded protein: CSATGGAGRTDTQYF.

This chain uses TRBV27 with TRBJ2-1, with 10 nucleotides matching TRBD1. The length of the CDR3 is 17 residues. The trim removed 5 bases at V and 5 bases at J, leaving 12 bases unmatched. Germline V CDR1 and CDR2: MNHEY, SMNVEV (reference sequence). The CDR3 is CASSRLLRDRGHNEQFF. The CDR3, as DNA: TGTGCCAGCAGTCGGCTCCTCCGGGACAGGGGCCACAATGAGCAGTTCTTC.

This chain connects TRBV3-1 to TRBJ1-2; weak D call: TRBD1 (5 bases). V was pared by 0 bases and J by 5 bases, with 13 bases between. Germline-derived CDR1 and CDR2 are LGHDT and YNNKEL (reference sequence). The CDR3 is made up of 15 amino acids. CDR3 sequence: CASSQESPGFYGYTF. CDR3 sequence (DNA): TGTGCCAGCAGCCAAGAATCGCCAGGGTTTTATGGCTACACCTTC.